The entry below gives a single TCR beta chain sequence along with its context. Since a much larger clone is just one base distant, this may be a read error. The source of the sample is a study of blood T cells in healthy people across ages. The CDR3 runs to 15 residues. The germline CDR1 and CDR2 sequences are SGHTA and FQGNSA. Trimming took 6 bases from V and 10 from J; bases not matched to a gene: 15. The second PCR ran about 6 to 12 cycles with a sample-barcoded 5' primer and J-beta primers. TCRdb independently ran MiXCR on the 5' RACE reads; one entry per CDR3 protein. The sample shows about 930,000 distinct CDR3 sequences, 29% of them seen only once. The same sample was also used in a study of T cells of mothers and their children.

The receptor was isolated from a woman in her forties in good health. This chain joins TRBV7-2 and TRBJ2-1; 7 bases map to TRBD1. The sequenced sample consisted of blood. CDR3 in amino acids: CASRPVGQGVYEQFF. The CDR3 DNA reads as TGTGCCAGCAGACCAGTAGGGCAGGGGGTATACGAGCAGTTCTTC. Looking up the rest from reference TRBV7-2 and TRBJ2-1 gives the full variable domain: GAGVSQSPSNKVTEKGKDVELRCDPISGHTALYWYRQSLGQGLEFLIYFQGNSAPDKSGLPSDRFSAERTGGSVSTLTIQRTQQEDSAVYLCASRPVGQGVYEQFFGPGTRLTVL.